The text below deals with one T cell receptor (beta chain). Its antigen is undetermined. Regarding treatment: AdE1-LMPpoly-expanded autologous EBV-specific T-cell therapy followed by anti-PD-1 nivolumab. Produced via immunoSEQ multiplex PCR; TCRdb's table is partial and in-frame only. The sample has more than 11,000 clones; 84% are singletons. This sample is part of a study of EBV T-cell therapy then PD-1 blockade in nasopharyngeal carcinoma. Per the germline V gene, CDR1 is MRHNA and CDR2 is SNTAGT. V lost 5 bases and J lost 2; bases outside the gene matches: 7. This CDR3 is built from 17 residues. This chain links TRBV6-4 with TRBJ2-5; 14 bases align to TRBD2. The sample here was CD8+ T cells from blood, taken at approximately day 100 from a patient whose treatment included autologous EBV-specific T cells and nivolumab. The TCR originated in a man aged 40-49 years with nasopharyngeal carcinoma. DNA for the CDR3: TGTGCCAGCAGTACCGGGACTAGCGGGGGAGGACAAGAGACCCAGTACTTC. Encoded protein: CASSTGTSGGGQETQYF.